Following are 8 T cell receptor beta chains from one sample sequenced in a study of cytomegalovirus exposure and HLA in healthy donors. PCR employed 60 Vbeta and 13 Jbeta primers. The assay was immunoSEQ multiplex PCR, and TCRdb's table has in-frame clones only and misses some. Counted here are about 110,000 clones, approximately 70% occurring once; the ten biggest clones make up 8% to 9.5%. Source material: PBMCs. These receptors were collected from a man aged 25 to 40 in good health and CMV-seropositive.

The CDR3 nucleotides read TGCGCCAGCAGCTTGTCAGAGGCGAACACCGGGGAGCTGTTTTTT. This sequence encodes CASSLSEANTGELFF. J is TRBJ2-2 and V is TRBV5-1; D is uncertain. Germline V gene data show CDR1 as SGHRS and CDR2 as YFSETQ. V lost 1 base and J 0 bases, leaving 7 bases between the germline ends. The CDR3 has 15 amino acids.

This chain joins TRBV13 and TRBJ1-5, with a possible D match to TRBD1 (6 bases). The ends were cut back, 3 bases at V and 7 bases at J, with 16 bases in the middle. This CDR3 is built from 15 residues. CDR1 and CDR2 from the germline V gene are PRHDT and FYEKMQ (reference sequence). The CDR3 region is CASSLGRGRRQPQHF. The CDR3 region has the DNA TGTGCCAGCAGCTTGGGCAGGGGAAGAAGGCAGCCCCAGCATTTT.

CDR3 residues: CASRLTGTGYTEAFF. CDR3 DNA sequence: TGTGCCAGCAGACTAACCGGGACAGGGTACACTGAAGCTTTCTTT. The rearrangement uses TRBV2 and TRBJ1-1; 9 bases agree with TRBD1. V was pared by 6 bases and J by 3 bases, with 8 bases of the junction left unmatched. The V gene's germline CDR1 is SNHLY and CDR2 FYNNEI. The length of the CDR3 is 15 residues.

The chain recombines TRBV7-9 with TRBJ1-4; unclear D gene. The CDR3 loop spans 15 amino acids. The germline gives CDR1 SEHNR, CDR2 FQNEAQ (reference sequence). V lost 4 bases and J lost 8, with 17 bases in between. CDR3 nucleotides: TGTGCCAGCAGCTCGATCCGGGAGACCCTCGAAAAACTGTTTTTT. It yields the protein CASSSIRETLEKLFF. The full variable domain, in which reference TRBV7-9 and TRBJ1-4 provide the parts outside the CDR3, is DTGVSQNPRHKITKRGQNVTFRCDPISEHNRLYWYRQTLGQGPEFLTYFQNEAQLEKSRLLSDRFSAERPKGSFSTLEIQRTEQGDSAMYLCASSSIRETLEKLFFGSGTQLSVL.

This clone was counted a few times. This chain connects TRBV6-5 to TRBJ1-1; D not certain. Germline values: CDR1 MNHEY, CDR2 SVGAGI. This CDR3 region has 14 residues. The V end was cut by 0 bases, the J end by 7 bases, with 12 bases between. The CDR3 coding sequence is TGTGCCAGCAGTTACTCGTTAATGAACTTTGAAGCTTTCTTT. Encoded protein: CASSYSLMNFEAFF.

This chain joins TRBV18 and TRBJ2-3; TRBD1 aligns across 9 bases. The CDR3 has 15 amino acids. J gave up 0 bases and V 4 bases, and 2 bases lay outside the gene matches. Germline CDR1 and CDR2: KGHSH and LQKENI. The CDR3: CASSLGQGSTDTQYF. For the CDR3, the DNA is TGTGCCAGCTCACTAGGACAGGGGAGCACAGATACGCAGTATTTT.

This chain joins TRBV5-6 and TRBJ2-4; 7 positions match TRBD2. The CDR3 is 16 residues long. Germline values: CDR1 SGHDT, CDR2 YYEEEE. V was pared by 5 bases and J by 0 bases, with 8 bases of the junction left unmatched. The CDR3 DNA sequence: TGTGCCAGCAGTTCCTTGGGGGGGAGAGCCAAAAACATTCAGTACTTC. Translated: CASSSLGGRAKNIQYF. Using reference TRBV5-6 and TRBJ2-4 for the parts outside the CDR3, the full variable domain is DAGVTQSPTHLIKTRGQQVTLRCSPKSGHDTVSWYQQALGQGPQFIFQYYEEEERQRGNFPDRFSGHQFPNYSSELNVNALLLGDSALYLCASSSLGGRAKNIQYFGAGTRLSVL.

This chain links TRBV7-9 with TRBJ1-1, with a weak D call TRBD1 (5 bases). CDR1 is SEHNR and CDR2 is FQNEAQ in the germline V gene (reference sequence). Trimming cost V 2 bases and J 5 bases, with 15 bases left between them. The CDR3 covers 15 residues. DNA of the CDR3: TGTGCCAGCAGCTTATACCAGGGTGAGGAGACTGAAGCTTTCTTT. It codes for CASSLYQGEETEAFF.